This TCR beta chain was captured in a study of cytomegalovirus exposure and HLA in healthy donors. Overall study findings and caveats: Most likely, a cluster of highly shared sequence variants arose as a sequencing artifact.

In regard to this clone: Antigen unknown.

PCR amplification relied on 60 Vbeta primers (plus 13 Jbeta primers). Sequencing used immunoSEQ multiplex PCR; TCRdb keeps in-frame clones, though not all of them. Here the sample spans 150,000 to 200,000 clones, 80% to 90% being singletons. The germline V gene encodes CDR1 SQVTM and CDR2 ANQGSEA. The J segment lost 6 bases and the V segment lost 4 bases, leaving 5 bases of the junction unmatched. CDR3 length: 12 residues. Sequences were obtained from PBMCs. The clonotype was recovered from a woman younger than 45 in good health and CMV-seropositive. The chain has TRBV29-1 and TRBJ2-7; the match to TRBD1 covers 8 bases. DNA for the CDR3: TGCAGCGTTGGGGTCAGGGGGCCCGAGCAGTACTTC. Translation: CSVGVRGPEQYF.